Listed here are 28 T cell receptor beta chains from one sample, sequenced in a study of T cell responses to AZD1222 COVID-19 vaccine. Sequencing used immunoSEQ multiplex PCR; TCRdb keeps in-frame clones, though not all of them. The data contain about 110,000 clones, around 87% of them singletons. The source material was peripheral blood, sampled 28 days after the second AZD1222 dose. Source of these receptors: an adult who received the AZD1222 COVID-19 vaccine.

The rearrangement links TRBV6-2 or TRBV6-3 to TRBJ1-4, with D uncertain. CDR1 is MNHEY and CDR2 is SVGEGT in the germline V gene. This CDR3 contains 15 residues. V gave up 4 bases and J gave up 0 bases, with 9 bases separating them. The DNA of the CDR3 is TGTGCCAGCAGTTCCTTGGTCGCAACTAATGAAAAACTGTTTTTT. Encoded protein: CASSSLVATNEKLFF.

V gene TRBV7-6 combines with J gene TRBJ1-3; no reliable D call. The CDR3 sequence is 16 residues long. Trimming took off 1 base at V and 0 bases at J, with 10 bases between the two ends. Germline lookup yields CDR1 SGHVS and CDR2 FNYEAQ. The CDR3 region has the DNA TGTGCCAGCAGCTTAGGACTACCGAGCTCTGGAAACACCATATATTTT. Translated: CASSLGLPSSGNTIYF.

This rearrangement joins TRBV5-5 to TRBJ1-4; 7 bases line up with TRBD1. The CDR3 is made up of 14 amino acids. CDR1 and CDR2 (germline): SGHKS, YYEKEE (reference sequence). The junction had 4 bases not matched to a gene; V was cut back by 0 bases and J by 8 bases. The DNA for the CDR3 is TGTGCCAGCAGCTTGGGACAGGGTAGGGAAAAACTGTTTTTT. Protein product: CASSLGQGREKLFF.

The chain recombines TRBV25-1 with TRBJ1-2; D is undetermined. The CDR3 is 13 residues long. Per the germline V gene, CDR1 is MGHDK and CDR2 is SYGVNS. V lost 4 bases and J 4 bases, leaving 10 bases between the germline ends. CDR3 loop: CASSVDILYGYTF. The CDR3 DNA reads as TGTGCCAGCAGTGTGGATATACTCTATGGCTACACCTTC.

This sequence joins TRBV28 and TRBJ2-1; D might be TRBD1 (6 bases). Germline CDR1 is MDHEN and CDR2 is SYDVKM. V was clipped by 10 bases and J by 4 bases, with 14 bases between them. This CDR3 has 13 residues. This CDR3 reads CANSRDKYNEQFF. CDR3 DNA sequence: TGTGCCAATTCGAGGGACAAATACAATGAGCAGTTCTTC.

The genes are TRBV29-1 and TRBJ2-3, with unresolved D. Germline values: CDR1 SQVTM, CDR2 ANQGSEA. V lost 7 bases to trimming and J lost 3 bases, with 8 bases between them. The CDR3 contains 11 residues. Here the CDR3 reads CSAGSTDTQYF. The DNA for the CDR3 is TGCAGCGCTGGATCTACAGATACGCAGTATTTT.

This clone was observed once. The rearrangement links TRBV7-9 to TRBJ2-7; TRBD1 aligns across 11 bases. Germline trimming cut 5 bases from V and 4 bases from J; bases unmatched to any gene: 4. The CDR3 totals 14 residues. Germline lookup yields CDR1 SEHNR and CDR2 FQNEAQ (reference sequence). The DNA of the CDR3 is TGTGCCAGCAGCCCCCGGGACAGGGGGTACGAGCAGTACTTC. It codes for CASSPRDRGYEQYF.

This sequence joins TRBV5-4 and TRBJ1-4; 8 bases align to TRBD1. V lost 1 base and J lost 7; bases outside the gene matches: 3. The CDR3 contains 14 residues. CDR1 is SGHNT, CDR2 YYREEE, per germline (reference sequence). The CDR3 region has the DNA TGTGCCAGCAGCTTGCAGGGGGCAGCTGAAAAACTGTTTTTT. Residues: CASSLQGAAEKLFF. The full variable domain, rest sourced from reference TRBV5-4 and TRBJ1-4, is ETGVTQSPTHLIKTRGQQVTLRCSSQSGHNTVSWYQQALGQGPQFIFQYYREEENGRGNFPPRFSGLQFPNYSSELNVNALELDDSALYLCASSLQGAAEKLFFGSGTQLSVL.

The chain is built from TRBV5-4 and TRBJ2-3; D perhaps matches TRBD1 (6 bases). The CDR3 runs 15 residues. The germline gives CDR1 SGHNT, CDR2 YYREEE (reference sequence). Trimming pared 4 bases from V and 3 bases from J, leaving 15 bases between. This chain's CDR3 is CASSPQKRGTDTQYF. The CDR3 nucleotides read TGTGCCAGCAGCCCACAAAAGAGGGGGACAGATACGCAGTATTTT. The full variable domain, rest sourced from reference TRBV5-4 and TRBJ2-3, is ETGVTQSPTHLIKTRGQQVTLRCSSQSGHNTVSWYQQALGQGPQFIFQYYREEENGRGNFPPRFSGLQFPNYSSELNVNALELDDSALYLCASSPQKRGTDTQYFGPGTRLTVL.

CDR3: CASSYTGVSVNTEAFF. CDR3 nucleotide sequence: TGTGCCAGCAGTTATACGGGCGTTAGCGTGAACACTGAAGCTTTCTTT. The chain employs TRBV6-5 and TRBJ1-1; D remains ambiguous. The CDR3 runs to 16 residues. Germline V gene lookup returns CDR1 MNHEY and CDR2 SVGAGI. V dropped 3 bases and J dropped 0 bases, with 14 bases sitting between them.

V and J are TRBV10-2 and TRBJ1-2, with unresolved D. V was trimmed by 4 bases and J by 0 bases, leaving 6 bases between them. Looked up from germline, CDR1 is WSHSY and CDR2 is SAAADI. The CDR3 consists of 13 residues. The CDR3, as DNA: TGCGCCAGCAGTGGAGTAGCTAACTATGGCTACACCTTC. This sequence encodes CASSGVANYGYTF.

This chain uses TRBV5-1 with TRBJ2-3; D perhaps matches TRBD1 (8 bases). CDR1 is SGHRS, CDR2 YFSETQ, per germline. V was shortened by 8 bases and J by 1 base, with 17 bases between the two germline ends. This CDR3 has 15 amino acids. CDR3 loop: CASTRGLAGTDTQYF. In DNA form, the CDR3 reads TGCGCCAGTACCAGGGGGCTAGCGGGCACAGATACGCAGTATTTT.

The chain joins TRBV7-6 to TRBJ1-6, with no clear D. CDR3 length equals 11 residues. V was clipped by 5 bases and J by 15 bases, with 11 bases between them. CDR1 is SGHVS and CDR2 is FNYEAQ in the germline V gene. Written as DNA, the CDR3 is TGTGCCAGCAGCCGAGACCGACGCCTCCACTTT. Encoded protein: CASSRDRRLHF.

The rearrangement uses TRBV18 and TRBJ1-6; tentatively, D is TRBD1 (6 bases). This CDR3 is 16 amino acids long. V was cut by 5 bases and J by 5 bases, with 16 bases left in between. Germline-derived CDR1 and CDR2 are KGHSH and LQKENI. The CDR3 DNA follows: TGTGCCAGCTCAGCACAGGACAGAAGTAATAATTCACCCCTCCACTTT. Amino acids: CASSAQDRSNNSPLHF.

J is TRBJ1-1 and V is TRBV12-3 or TRBV12-4, with D unresolved. The CDR3 length is 13 residues. V was clipped by 3 bases and J by 12 bases, with 17 bases between them. CDR3 protein: CASSLRLLEKTFF. The CDR3 region has the DNA TGTGCCAGCAGTTTGCGACTCCTGGAGAAGACTTTCTTT.

The chain combines TRBV27 with TRBJ1-1; 8 bases are shared with TRBD1. In germline, CDR1 is MNHEY, CDR2 SMNVEV (reference sequence). The J segment lost 5 bases and the V segment lost 5 bases, leaving 10 bases of the junction unmatched. This CDR3 region has 15 residues. CDR3: CASSAKIGTGTEAFF. For the CDR3, the DNA is TGTGCCAGCAGTGCCAAGATTGGGACAGGAACTGAAGCTTTCTTT.

V usage is TRBV28 and J usage is TRBJ2-2, with TRBD2 matching 10 bases. The V segment lost 6 bases and the J segment 5 bases; nucleotides outside the gene matches: 18. The CDR3 runs to 19 residues. Germline CDR1 and CDR2: MDHEN and SYDVKM. CDR3 coding DNA: TGTGCCAGCAGAATGTCAGCGGGAGGGTCGAGTTTCTTGACCGGGGAGCTGTTTTTT. Amino acids: CASRMSAGGSSFLTGELFF.

V and J are TRBV9 and TRBJ1-3; D possibly corresponds to TRBD1 (5 bases). The CDR3 is 15 residues long. Trimming cost V 3 bases and J 6 bases, with 16 bases left between them. The germline V gene has CDR1 SGDLS and CDR2 YYNGEE. The CDR3 loop is CASSATGTEVNTIYF. In DNA, the CDR3 is TGTGCCAGCAGCGCCACCGGGACGGAGGTAAACACCATATATTTT.

This clone was detected only a few times. This chain uses TRBV28 with TRBJ1-5; D is ambiguous. This CDR3 is 14 amino acids long. V lost 3 bases and J lost 3, with 9 bases in between. CDR1 is MDHEN and CDR2 is SYDVKM in the germline V gene. Here the CDR3 DNA reads TGTGCCAGCAGTTTTCGACACTTCAATCAGCCCCAGCATTTT. Protein: CASSFRHFNQPQHF.

CDR3 sequence: CAWREQGSVGAFF. The DNA for the CDR3 is TGTGCCTGGAGGGAACAGGGGAGCGTCGGAGCTTTCTTT. V is TRBV30 and J is TRBJ1-1, with 7 bases fitting TRBD1. The junction had 11 bases not matched to a gene; V was cut back by 3 bases and J by 10 bases. There are 13 residues in the CDR3. Germline V lookup: CDR1 GTSNPN, CDR2 SVGIG (reference sequence). Filled out from reference TRBV30 and TRBJ1-1, the complete variable domain reads SQTIHQWPATLVQPVGSPLSLECTVEGTSNPNLYWYRQAAGRGLQLLFYSVGIGQISSEVPQNLSASRPQDRQFILSSKKLLLSDSGFYLCAWREQGSVGAFFGQGTRLTVV.

The chain uses TRBV29-1 and TRBJ1-2; a weak D match, TRBD1 (6 bases). Germline assignment: CDR1 SQVTM and CDR2 ANQGSEA. V was clipped by 3 bases and J by 2 bases, with 10 bases between them. The CDR3 runs 13 residues. CDR3 protein: CSVDGTSNYGYTF. In DNA form, the CDR3 reads TGCAGCGTTGACGGGACAAGCAACTATGGCTACACCTTC.

The V and J genes are TRBV2 and TRBJ2-7; D may be TRBD2 (7 bases). The CDR3 extends over 18 amino acids. V was pared by 0 bases and J by 2 bases, with 20 bases between. Germline CDR1 reads SNHLY; CDR2 reads FYNNEI. The CDR3 nucleotides are TGTGCCAGCAGTGAAGCGGGAGGGGGAAGTTTTAGCCCCTACGAGCAGTACTTC. This codes for CASSEAGGGSFSPYEQYF. The complete variable domain, with remaining parts taken from reference TRBV2 and TRBJ2-7, reads EPEVTQTPSHQVTQMGQEVILRCVPISNHLYFYWYRQILGQKVEFLVSFYNNEISEKSEIFDDQFSVERPDGSNFTLKIRSTKLEDSAMYFCASSEAGGGSFSPYEQYFGPGTRLTVT.

This clone was found once. The chain joins TRBV3-1 (or the pseudogene TRBV3-2) to TRBJ1-2; tentative D call: TRBD1 (6 bases). Trimming took 0 bases from V and 4 from J, leaving 9 bases between them. CDR1 and CDR2 from the germline V gene are LGHDT and YNNKEL (reference sequence). The CDR3 covers 14 residues. As DNA, the CDR3 is TGTGCCAGCAGCCAAGACGGACAGCGCTATGGCTACACCTTC. Residues: CASSQDGQRYGYTF.

The CDR3 is CAWREGGASNEKLFF. DNA for the CDR3: TGTGCCTGGAGGGAGGGCGGGGCCTCTAATGAAAAACTGTTTTTT. The genes are TRBV30 and TRBJ1-4; possible D gene TRBD1, 5 bases. CDR1 is GTSNPN and CDR2 is SVGIG in the germline V gene (reference sequence). This CDR3 has 15 amino acids. V shed 3 bases and J shed 3 bases, with 14 bases lying between them.

V is TRBV6-5 and J is TRBJ2-7; a weak D match, TRBD2 (5 bases). Trimming cost V 7 bases and J 7 bases, with 17 bases left between them. The CDR3 has 13 amino acids. Germline CDR1 reads MNHEY; CDR2 reads SVGAGI. CDR3: CASTNEAGLEQYF. DNA for the CDR3: TGTGCCAGCACAAACGAGGCAGGACTGGAGCAGTACTTC.

This clone came up a few times. The J gene is TRBJ1-1, the V gene TRBV19; no reliable D call. V gave up 6 bases and J gave up 2 bases, with 13 bases separating them. Germline CDR1 reads LNHDA; CDR2 reads SQIVND (reference sequence). The CDR3 is 14 residues long. CDR3 coding DNA: TGTGCCAGTAGCCCCCTTACGGTTAACACTGAAGCTTTCTTT. It yields the protein CASSPLTVNTEAFF.

The chain recombines TRBV5-6 with TRBJ1-2; possibly TRBD1 for D (5 bases). The germline V gene has CDR1 SGHDT and CDR2 YYEEEE. The CDR3 runs 15 residues. V was pared by 2 bases and J by 4 bases, with 15 bases between. Written as DNA, the CDR3 is TGTGCCAGCAGCTTAACCCGGGGCATCCGCTATGGCTACACCTTC. Its translation is CASSLTRGIRYGYTF.

The rearrangement joins TRBV2 to TRBJ1-1, with D possibly being TRBD1 (5 bases). V was clipped by 5 bases and J by 8 bases, with 12 bases between them. The CDR3 is made up of 12 amino acids. Per the germline V gene, CDR1 is SNHLY and CDR2 is FYNNEI. CDR3 amino acids: CASSSGTVEAFF. For the CDR3, the DNA is TGTGCCAGCAGTTCCGGGACGGTAGAAGCTTTCTTT.